A single sample gave rise to the 21 T cell receptor beta chains below, sequenced in a study of T cells in tumors after PD-1 blockade. Libraries were prepared by immunoSEQ multiplex PCR; TCRdb keeps only in-frame clonotypes and omits some of them. The table has tens of thousands of clones, approximately 81% seen once. Sequenced here: PBMCs, sampled before anti-PD-1 treatment. The receptors derive from a human donor with basal cell carcinoma.

This clone was counted a few times. The CDR3 DNA is TGTGCCTGGAAAATACTCGCCTACAATGAGCAGTTCTTC. Translation: CAWKILAYNEQFF. The chain links TRBV30 to TRBJ2-1; D call uncertain. This CDR3 is 13 amino acids long. Germline V lookup: CDR1 GTSNPN, CDR2 SVGIG (reference sequence). V was pared by 4 bases and J by 2 bases, with 9 bases between.

This sequence joins TRBV13 and TRBJ1-2; no reliable D call. Per germline, CDR1 PRHDT and CDR2 FYEKMQ (reference sequence). Trimming removed 0 bases at V and 8 bases at J, with 13 bases between. This CDR3 has 14 amino acids. For the CDR3, the DNA is TGTGCCAGCAGCTTAGGTGGATTTGAGGGAGGCTACACCTTC. The encoded protein is CASSLGGFEGGYTF.

CDR3: CASSEGLQETQYF. DNA for the CDR3: TGTGCCAGCAGTGAGGGTCTGCAAGAGACCCAGTACTTC. The gene calls are TRBV2 and TRBJ2-5; D uncertain. The CDR3 runs 13 residues. The germline V gene has CDR1 SNHLY and CDR2 FYNNEI. V lost 3 bases, J lost 2 bases, and 7 bases lay in between. Variable domain in full (rest from reference TRBV2 and TRBJ2-5): EPEVTQTPSHQVTQMGQEVILRCVPISNHLYFYWYRQILGQKVEFLVSFYNNEISEKSEIFDDQFSVERPDGSNFTLKIRSTKLEDSAMYFCASSEGLQETQYFGPGTRLLVL.

This clone was observed a single time. The rearrangement links TRBV7-9 to TRBJ2-1; 13 bases line up with TRBD2. The CDR3 loop spans 15 amino acids. CDR1 and CDR2 from the germline V gene are SEHNR and FQNEAQ (reference sequence). With V trimmed by 5 bases and J by 8 bases, 6 bases remained unmatched. CDR3: CASSVLAGGPHEQFF. The CDR3 DNA reads as TGTGCCAGCAGCGTACTAGCGGGGGGGCCGCATGAGCAGTTCTTC.

This clone was observed a handful of times. This chain links TRBV10-1 with TRBJ2-2; D call uncertain. The germline V gene encodes CDR1 WNHNN and CDR2 SYGVQD (reference sequence). The V and J ends lost 3 bases and 3 bases respectively, with 11 bases between them. The CDR3 is made up of 15 amino acids. The CDR3 DNA sequence: TGCGCCAGCAGTGATCCCATTAGTTACACCGGGGAGCTGTTTTTT. Its translation is CASSDPISYTGELFF.

The chain employs TRBV6-5 and TRBJ1-5; no clear D. From germline, CDR1 is MNHEY and CDR2 SVGAGI. This CDR3 is built from 13 residues. V lost 2 bases, J lost 0 bases, and 2 bases lay in between. The CDR3 nucleotides are TGTGCCAGCAGTTACAGTAGCAATCAGCCCCAGCATTTT. Translating gives CASSYSSNQPQHF.

This clone was counted between two and nine times. V usage is TRBV4-1 and J usage is TRBJ1-1, with 10 positions matching TRBD1. The CDR3 totals 14 residues. Germline loops: CDR1 MGHRA, CDR2 YSYEKL. The V gene end was trimmed by 4 bases and the J gene end by 2 bases; junction bases not matched to a gene: 1. In DNA, the CDR3 is TGCGCCAGCAGCCGGGACAGGGGAAACACTGAAGCTTTCTTT. This translates into CASSRDRGNTEAFF.

The genes are TRBV27 and TRBJ1-2; 7 bases line up with TRBD1. There are 15 residues in the CDR3. V shed 4 bases, J shed 3 bases, and the junction held 8 bases outside the gene matches. Germline V lookup: CDR1 MNHEY, CDR2 SMNVEV (reference sequence). The CDR3 nucleotides read TGTGCCAGCAGTTCGACAGGGTCGTCATACTATGGCTACACCTTC. Encoded protein: CASSSTGSSYYGYTF.

The gene calls are TRBV24-1 and TRBJ2-3; 9 positions agree with TRBD2. From germline, CDR1 is KGHDR and CDR2 SFDVKD. Germline trimming cut 3 bases from V and 0 bases from J; bases unmatched to any gene: 3. This CDR3 has 16 amino acids. The CDR3 DNA reads TGTGCCACCAGTGATGGGAGCGGGGGGAGCACAGATACGCAGTATTTT. Amino acid sequence: CATSDGSGGSTDTQYF.

The rearrangement joins TRBV24-1 to TRBJ2-7; D is perhaps TRBD1 or TRBD2 (5 bases each). V was trimmed by 1 base and J by 6 bases, leaving 9 bases between them. CDR1 KGHDR and CDR2 SFDVKD come from the germline V gene. CDR3 size: 13 residues. CDR3 nucleotide sequence: TGTGCCACCAGTGATTTCCCCGGGACCGAGCAGTACTTC. This gives the protein CATSDFPGTEQYF.

V and J are TRBV12-3 or TRBV12-4 and TRBJ1-1; tentative D call: TRBD1 (6 bases). V lost 6 bases, J lost 1 base, and 9 bases lay in between. This CDR3 is 13 amino acids long. The CDR3 DNA is TGTGCCAGCAGGAGACAGGAGAACACTGAAGCTTTCTTT. Its protein is CASRRQENTEAFF.

CDR3 in amino acids: CASSETVDYNEQFF. CDR3 nucleotide sequence: TGTGCCAGCAGTGAGACAGTTGACTACAATGAGCAGTTCTTC. V gene TRBV6-1 combines with J gene TRBJ2-1, with D possibly being TRBD1 (5 bases). Germline values: CDR1 MNHNS, CDR2 SASEGT. Trimming shortened V by 3 bases and J by 3 bases, and 9 bases separated the two germline ends. The CDR3 has 14 amino acids.

This chain links TRBV18 with TRBJ2-2, with TRBD2 matching 8 bases. This CDR3 is 15 amino acids long. Germline V lookup: CDR1 KGHSH, CDR2 LQKENI. V dropped 2 bases and J dropped 4; count of bases not matched to a gene: 3. Written as DNA, the CDR3 is TGTGCCAGCTCACCAGAACTAGCGGCCACCGGGGAGCTGTTTTTT. This codes for CASSPELAATGELFF.

The chain recombines TRBV6-4 with TRBJ1-5, with D possibly matching TRBD1 (6 bases). The CDR3 is made up of 16 amino acids. The germline V gene encodes CDR1 MRHNA and CDR2 SNTAGT. V was clipped by 7 bases and J by 8 bases, with 24 bases between them. The CDR3 DNA follows: TGTGCCAGCACCCCGACATGGGGGGCGCCCAGGAAGCCCCAGCATTTT. Its protein product is CASTPTWGAPRKPQHF.

V is TRBV5-1 and J is TRBJ2-1; TRBD2 matches at 16 bases. CDR3 size: 14 residues. Germline V CDR1 and CDR2: SGHRS, YFSETQ. The ends lost 4 bases at V and 10 bases at J; junction bases unmatched: 2. The CDR3 protein is CASSGTSGGDEQFF. DNA of the CDR3: TGCGCCAGCAGCGGGACTAGCGGGGGGGACGAGCAGTTCTTC.

This clone was detected only a few times. The V and J genes are TRBV11-3 and TRBJ2-1, with TRBD2 identical over 9 bases. V shed 5 bases and J 2 bases; nucleotides not matched to a gene: 7. The CDR3 is 16 amino acids. Germline-derived CDR1 and CDR2 are SGHNT and YENEEA. CDR3 nucleotides: TGTGCCAGCAGCCCGAGGCGGGGGGGCCCCTACAATGAGCAGTTCTTC. This codes for CASSPRRGGPYNEQFF.

The V call is TRBV30, the J call TRBJ1-1, with 9 bases aligning to TRBD1. The CDR3 covers 16 residues. Germline CDR1 and CDR2: GTSNPN and SVGIG (reference sequence). J was trimmed by 1 base and V by 0 bases; bases with no gene match: 6. DNA for the CDR3: TGTGCCTGGAGTGTTCCACAGGGGGCTGCGAACACTGAAGCTTTCTTT. The encoded protein is CAWSVPQGAANTEAFF.

The chain is built from TRBV13 and TRBJ1-1; tentative D call: TRBD1 (6 bases). The V end was cut by 5 bases, the J end by 7 bases, with 20 bases between. Germline V CDR1 and CDR2: PRHDT, FYEKMQ (reference sequence). CDR3 size: 15 residues. The CDR3 nucleotides are TGTGCCAGCAGCCGTGAGTCACAGGGAAGGGGTGAAGCTTTCTTT. Its protein product is CASSRESQGRGEAFF.

In DNA form, the CDR3 reads TGCGCCAGCTCCCAGTGGGCATTTACCACAGATACGCAGTATTTT. Encoded protein: CASSQWAFTTDTQYF. The chain uses TRBV23-1 and TRBJ2-3; D remains unclear. TRBV23-1 is an ORF, with its function uncertain. The length of the CDR3 is 15 residues. Trimming stripped 8 bases from V and 2 bases from J, with 17 bases between.

The chain uses TRBV9 and TRBJ2-3; tentatively, D is TRBD2 (7 bases). The germline V and J ends were trimmed by 2 bases and 1 base, with 8 bases remaining between them. CDR1 and CDR2 from the germline V gene are SGDLS and YYNGEE. This CDR3 spans 14 amino acids. For the CDR3, the DNA is TGTGCCAGCAGCGTGGGGGGGCGCACAGATACGCAGTATTTT. Protein: CASSVGGRTDTQYF.

This clone was recorded only once. The V gene is TRBV29-1, the J gene TRBJ2-1, with 9 bases aligning to TRBD2. The V and J ends lost 2 bases and 9 bases, in that order; junction bases with no gene match: 5. Per germline, CDR1 SQVTM and CDR2 ANQGSEA. The CDR3 is made up of 13 amino acids. CDR3 region: CSVERAGGGEQFF. The CDR3, as DNA: TGCAGCGTTGAAAGAGCGGGGGGTGGTGAGCAGTTCTTC.